The entry that follows covers one TCR beta chain sequence. The antigen remains undetermined. Assembly of TCR beta libraries relied on iRepertoire HTBI primers together with Arm-PCR of CDR3 regions. TCRdb redid the calling of the multiplex PCR reads with MiXCR, one entry per CDR3 protein. The sample lists about 660,000 distinct CDR3 sequences; roughly 30% were seen once. The sample comes from a study of regulatory T cells in long-lasting Graves disease. The CDR3 has 19 amino acids. Germline V gene data show CDR1 as SGDLS and CDR2 as YYNGEE. Trimming cost V 3 bases and J 0 bases; bases outside gene matches: 13. Regarding the study as a whole: Lower TCR diversity was seen in persistent Graves' patients than in newly diagnosed ones. The study examined only peripheral blood, not thyroid tissue.

Indicated time point: persistent/refractory GD, antithyroid drugs over 5 years with positive TRAb. Making the TCR library involved RNA that had been extracted from PBMCs. Patients hailed from an endocrinology department in Xi'an, China. The chain recombines TRBV9 with TRBJ1-3, with 9 bases fitting TRBD1. Sequencing used peripheral blood mononuclear cells (PBMCs), obtained when the disease was refractory, from a patient treated with antithyroid drugs. The receptor was isolated from a female donor with Graves disease. CDR3 DNA sequence: TGTGCCAGCAGCGCAGGGGGGACAGGGCCTCGAGACTCTGGAAACACCATATATTTT. Residues: CASSAGGTGPRDSGNTIYF.